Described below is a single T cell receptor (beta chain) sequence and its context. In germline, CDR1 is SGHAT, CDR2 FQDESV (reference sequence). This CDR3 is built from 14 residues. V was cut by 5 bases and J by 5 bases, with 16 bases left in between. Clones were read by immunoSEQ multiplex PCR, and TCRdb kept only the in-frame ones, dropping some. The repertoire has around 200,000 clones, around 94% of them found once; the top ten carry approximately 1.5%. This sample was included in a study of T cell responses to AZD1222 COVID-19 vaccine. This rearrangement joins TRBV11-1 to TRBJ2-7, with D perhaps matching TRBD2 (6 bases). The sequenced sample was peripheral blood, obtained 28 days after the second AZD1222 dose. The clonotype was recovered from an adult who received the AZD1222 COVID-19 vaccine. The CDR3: CASSPFISGHEQYF. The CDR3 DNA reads TGTGCCAGCAGCCCGTTTATTAGCGGCCACGAGCAGTACTTC.